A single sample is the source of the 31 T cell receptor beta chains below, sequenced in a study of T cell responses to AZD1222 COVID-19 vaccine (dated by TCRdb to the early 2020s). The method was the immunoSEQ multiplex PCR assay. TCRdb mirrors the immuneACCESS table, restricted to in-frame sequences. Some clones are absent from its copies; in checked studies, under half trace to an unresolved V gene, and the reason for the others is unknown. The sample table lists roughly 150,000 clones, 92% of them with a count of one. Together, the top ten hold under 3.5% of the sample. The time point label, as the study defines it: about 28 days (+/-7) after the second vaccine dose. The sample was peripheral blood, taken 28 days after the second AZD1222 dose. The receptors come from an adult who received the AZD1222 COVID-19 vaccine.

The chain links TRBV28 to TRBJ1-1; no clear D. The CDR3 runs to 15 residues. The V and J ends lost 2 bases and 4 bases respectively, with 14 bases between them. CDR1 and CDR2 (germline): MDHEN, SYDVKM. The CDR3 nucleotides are TGTGCCAGCAGTTTAAAGTGGGCGGGTCGCACTGAAGCTTTCTTT. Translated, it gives CASSLKWAGRTEAFF.

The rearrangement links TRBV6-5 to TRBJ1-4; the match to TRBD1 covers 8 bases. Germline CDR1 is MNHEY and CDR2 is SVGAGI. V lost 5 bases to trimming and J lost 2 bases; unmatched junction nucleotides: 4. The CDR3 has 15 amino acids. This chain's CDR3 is CASSPGGRTNEKLFF. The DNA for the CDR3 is TGTGCCAGCAGTCCAGGGGGCCGGACTAATGAAAAACTGTTTTTT.

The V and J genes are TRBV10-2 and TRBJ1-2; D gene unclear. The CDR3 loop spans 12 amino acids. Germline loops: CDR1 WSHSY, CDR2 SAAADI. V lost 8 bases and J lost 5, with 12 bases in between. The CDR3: CASGMVSYGYTF. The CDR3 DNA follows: TGCGCCAGCGGAATGGTCTCTTATGGCTACACCTTC.

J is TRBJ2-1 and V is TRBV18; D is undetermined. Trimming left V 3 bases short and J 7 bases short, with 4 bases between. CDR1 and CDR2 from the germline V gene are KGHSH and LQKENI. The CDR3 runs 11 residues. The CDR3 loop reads CASSPLNEQFF. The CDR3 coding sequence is TGTGCCAGCTCACCGTTGAATGAGCAGTTCTTC.

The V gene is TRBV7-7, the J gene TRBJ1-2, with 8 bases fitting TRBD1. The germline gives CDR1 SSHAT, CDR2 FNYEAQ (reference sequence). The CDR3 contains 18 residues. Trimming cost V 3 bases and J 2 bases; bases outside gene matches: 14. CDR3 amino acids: CASSFFAGETGENYGYTF. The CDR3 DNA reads TGTGCCAGCAGCTTTTTTGCCGGCGAGACAGGGGAGAACTATGGCTACACCTTC.

CDR3 sequence (DNA): TGTGCCAGCAGTCGAGACAGGGTTGGAAACACCATATATTTT. Protein product: CASSRDRVGNTIYF. The chain is built from TRBV6-5 and TRBJ1-3; 7 nucleotides agree with TRBD1. Germline V gene sequence: CDR1 MNHEY, CDR2 SVGAGI. The junction had 4 bases not matched to a gene; V was cut back by 5 bases and J by 3 bases. The CDR3 contains 14 residues.

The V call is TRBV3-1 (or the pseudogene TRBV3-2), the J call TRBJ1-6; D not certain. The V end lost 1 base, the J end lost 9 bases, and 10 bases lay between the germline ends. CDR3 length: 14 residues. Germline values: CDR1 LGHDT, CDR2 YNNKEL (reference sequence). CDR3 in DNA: TGTGCCAGCAGCCAAGTACAGTTTTCTTCACCCCTCCACTTT. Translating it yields CASSQVQFSSPLHF.

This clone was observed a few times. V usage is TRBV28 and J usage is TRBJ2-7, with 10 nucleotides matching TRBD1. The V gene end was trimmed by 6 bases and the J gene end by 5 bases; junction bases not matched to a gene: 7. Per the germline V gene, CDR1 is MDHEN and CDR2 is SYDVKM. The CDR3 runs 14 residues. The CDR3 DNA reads TGTGCCAGCAGCTTCCCGGACAGGGGGAACGAGCAGTACTTC. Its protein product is CASSFPDRGNEQYF.

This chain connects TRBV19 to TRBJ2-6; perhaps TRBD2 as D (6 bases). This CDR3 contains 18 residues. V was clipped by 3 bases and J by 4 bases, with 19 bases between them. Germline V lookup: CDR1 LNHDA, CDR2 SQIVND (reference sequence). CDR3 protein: CASSIAGPYPGGANVLTF. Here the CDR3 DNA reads TGTGCCAGTAGTATCGCGGGGCCGTATCCCGGAGGGGCCAACGTCCTGACTTTC. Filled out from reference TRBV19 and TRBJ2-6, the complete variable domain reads DGGITQSPKYLFRKEGQNVTLSCEQNLNHDAMYWYRQDPGQGLRLIYYSQIVNDFQKGDIAEGYSVSREKKESFPLTVTSAQKNPTAFYLCASSIAGPYPGGANVLTFGAGSRLTVL.

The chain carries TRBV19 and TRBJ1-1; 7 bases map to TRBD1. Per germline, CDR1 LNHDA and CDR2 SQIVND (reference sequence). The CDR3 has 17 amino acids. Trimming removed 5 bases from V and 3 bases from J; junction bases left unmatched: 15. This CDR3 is CASSPPTGRKMDTEAFF. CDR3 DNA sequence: TGTGCCAGTAGTCCGCCGACAGGGCGGAAGATGGACACTGAAGCTTTCTTT.

CDR3 sequence reads: CASSSSPAGRISNQPQHF. Written as DNA, the CDR3 is TGTGCCAGCAGTTCTTCCCCCGCGGGACGGATTAGCAATCAGCCCCAGCATTTT. The rearrangement links TRBV28 to TRBJ1-5; D is perhaps TRBD1 (5 bases). The germline V and J ends were trimmed by 4 bases and 0 bases, with 19 bases remaining between them. Germline V gene sequence: CDR1 MDHEN, CDR2 SYDVKM. This CDR3 spans 18 amino acids.

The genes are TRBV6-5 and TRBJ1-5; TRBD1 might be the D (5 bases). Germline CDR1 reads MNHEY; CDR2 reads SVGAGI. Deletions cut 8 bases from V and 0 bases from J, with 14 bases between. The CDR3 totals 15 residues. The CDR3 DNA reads TGTGCCAGCGGGCGGGGCGGATATAGCAATCAGCCCCAGCATTTT. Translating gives CASGRGGYSNQPQHF.

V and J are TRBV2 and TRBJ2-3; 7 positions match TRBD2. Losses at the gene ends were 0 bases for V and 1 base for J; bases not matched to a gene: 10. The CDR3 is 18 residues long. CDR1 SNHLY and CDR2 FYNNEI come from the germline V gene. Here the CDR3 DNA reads TGTGCCAGCAGTGAAGCCGGGGGGTGGGCCCCTGGCACAGATACGCAGTATTTT. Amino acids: CASSEAGGWAPGTDTQYF.

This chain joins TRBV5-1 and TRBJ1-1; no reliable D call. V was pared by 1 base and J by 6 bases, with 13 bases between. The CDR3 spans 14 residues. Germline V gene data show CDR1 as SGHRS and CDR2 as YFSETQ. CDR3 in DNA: TGCGCCAGCAGCTTGTTACCCCTCGCCGCTGAAGCTTTCTTT. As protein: CASSLLPLAAEAFF.

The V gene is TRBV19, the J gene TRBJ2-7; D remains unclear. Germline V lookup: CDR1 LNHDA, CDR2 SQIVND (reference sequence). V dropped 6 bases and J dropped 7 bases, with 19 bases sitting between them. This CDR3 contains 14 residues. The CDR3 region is CASSPGPFGFEQYF. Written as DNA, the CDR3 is TGTGCCAGTAGCCCGGGCCCCTTTGGGTTTGAGCAGTACTTC. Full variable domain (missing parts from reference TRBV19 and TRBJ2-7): DGGITQSPKYLFRKEGQNVTLSCEQNLNHDAMYWYRQDPGQGLRLIYYSQIVNDFQKGDIAEGYSVSREKKESFPLTVTSAQKNPTAFYLCASSPGPFGFEQYFGPGTRLTVT.

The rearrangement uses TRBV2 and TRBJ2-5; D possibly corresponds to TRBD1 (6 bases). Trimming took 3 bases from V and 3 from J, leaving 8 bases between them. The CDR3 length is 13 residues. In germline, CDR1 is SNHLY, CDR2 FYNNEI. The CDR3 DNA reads TGTGCCAGCAGTGAGAACAGGGAAGAGACCCAGTACTTC. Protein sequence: CASSENREETQYF.

CDR3 region: CASSSESANSYNEQFF. The CDR3 nucleotides read TGTGCCAGCAGCTCTGAGTCAGCGAACTCCTACAATGAGCAGTTCTTC. This rearrangement joins TRBV7-9 to TRBJ2-1; D call uncertain. CDR3 length: 16 residues. CDR1 SEHNR and CDR2 FQNEAQ come from the germline V gene (reference sequence). V lost 4 bases, J lost 0 bases, and 13 bases lay in between. Full variable domain (outside the CDR3, taken from reference TRBV7-9 and TRBJ2-1): DTGVSQNPRHKITKRGQNVTFRCDPISEHNRLYWYRQTLGQGPEFLTYFQNEAQLEKSRLLSDRFSAERPKGSFSTLEIQRTEQGDSAMYLCASSSESANSYNEQFFGPGTRLTVL.

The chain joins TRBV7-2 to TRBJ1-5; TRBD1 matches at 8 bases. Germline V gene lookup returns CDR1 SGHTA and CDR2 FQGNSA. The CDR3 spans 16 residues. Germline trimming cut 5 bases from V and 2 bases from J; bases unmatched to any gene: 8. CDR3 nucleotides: TGTGCCAGCAGCCTAACTGGACAGGGCGGCAATCAGCCCCAGCATTTT. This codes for CASSLTGQGGNQPQHF.

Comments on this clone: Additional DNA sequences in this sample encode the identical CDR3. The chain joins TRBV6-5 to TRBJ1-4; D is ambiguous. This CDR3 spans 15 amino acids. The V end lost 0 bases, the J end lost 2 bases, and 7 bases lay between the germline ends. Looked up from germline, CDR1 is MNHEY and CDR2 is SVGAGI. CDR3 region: CASSYSSGTNEKLFF. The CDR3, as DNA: TGTGCCAGCAGTTACTCCTCGGGGACTAATGAAAAACTGTTTTTT.

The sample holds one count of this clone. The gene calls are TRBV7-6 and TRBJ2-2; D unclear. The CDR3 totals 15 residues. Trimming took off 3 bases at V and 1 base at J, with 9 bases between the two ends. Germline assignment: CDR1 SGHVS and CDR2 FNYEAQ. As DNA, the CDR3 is TGTGCCAGCAGCTTGGAAGCAAGGAACACCGGGGAGCTGTTTTTT. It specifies CASSLEARNTGELFF.

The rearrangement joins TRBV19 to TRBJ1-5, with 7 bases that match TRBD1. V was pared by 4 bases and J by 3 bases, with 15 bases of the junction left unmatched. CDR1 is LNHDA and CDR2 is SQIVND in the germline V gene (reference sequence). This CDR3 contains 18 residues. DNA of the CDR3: TGTGCCAGTAGTAATGCGGGCCTGGGCAGGGGGGACAATCAGCCCCAGCATTTT. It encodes CASSNAGLGRGDNQPQHF.

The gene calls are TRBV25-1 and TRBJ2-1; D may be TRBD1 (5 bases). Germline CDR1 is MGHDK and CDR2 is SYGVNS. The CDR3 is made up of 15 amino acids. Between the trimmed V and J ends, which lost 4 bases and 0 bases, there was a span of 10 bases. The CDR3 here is CASSGVGASYNEQFF. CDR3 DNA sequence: TGTGCCAGCAGTGGTGTTGGGGCCTCCTACAATGAGCAGTTCTTC. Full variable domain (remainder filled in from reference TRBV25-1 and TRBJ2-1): EADIYQTPRYLVIGTGKKITLECSQTMGHDKMYWYQQDPGMELHLIHYSYGVNSTEKGDLSSESTVSRIRTEHFPLTLESARPSHTSQYLCASSGVGASYNEQFFGPGTRLTVL.

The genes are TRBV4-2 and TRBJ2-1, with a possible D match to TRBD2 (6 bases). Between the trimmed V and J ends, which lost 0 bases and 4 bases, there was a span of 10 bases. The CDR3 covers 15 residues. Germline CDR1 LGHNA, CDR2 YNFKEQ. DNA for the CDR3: TGTGCCAGCAGCCAAGATTTAGCGGAATACAATGAGCAGTTCTTC. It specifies CASSQDLAEYNEQFF.

The CDR3 is CASSLVGTVSYEQYF. The CDR3 DNA sequence: TGCGCCAGCAGCCTGGTCGGGACGGTGTCCTACGAGCAGTACTTC. V gene TRBV5-1 combines with J gene TRBJ2-7; tentatively, D is TRBD1 or TRBD2 (5 bases each). Per germline, CDR1 SGHRS and CDR2 YFSETQ. The CDR3 is 15 residues long. With 4 bases removed from V and 1 base from J, the gap between germline ends came to 15 bases.

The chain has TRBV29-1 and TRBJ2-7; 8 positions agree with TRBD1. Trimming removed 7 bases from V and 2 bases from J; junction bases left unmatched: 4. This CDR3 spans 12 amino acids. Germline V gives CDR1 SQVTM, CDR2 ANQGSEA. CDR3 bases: TGCAGCGCAGGACAGGGCACCTACGAGCAGTACTTC. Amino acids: CSAGQGTYEQYF.

The CDR3 bases are TGTGCCAGCAGCGTCTTGCCGGGACAGGGGGCCTCCTACGAGCAGTACTTC. Its translation: CASSVLPGQGASYEQYF. The V gene is TRBV7-9, the J gene TRBJ2-7, with 12 bases that match TRBD1. CDR3 length: 17 residues. The germline V gene encodes CDR1 SEHNR and CDR2 FQNEAQ (reference sequence). The junction had 8 bases not matched to a gene; V was cut back by 5 bases and J by 0 bases.

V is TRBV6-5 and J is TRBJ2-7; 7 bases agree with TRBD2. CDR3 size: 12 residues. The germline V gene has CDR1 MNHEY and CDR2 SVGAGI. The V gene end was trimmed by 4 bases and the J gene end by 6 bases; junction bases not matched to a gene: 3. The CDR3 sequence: CASSSPGGEQYF. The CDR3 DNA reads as TGTGCCAGCAGTTCTCCGGGGGGCGAGCAGTACTTC.

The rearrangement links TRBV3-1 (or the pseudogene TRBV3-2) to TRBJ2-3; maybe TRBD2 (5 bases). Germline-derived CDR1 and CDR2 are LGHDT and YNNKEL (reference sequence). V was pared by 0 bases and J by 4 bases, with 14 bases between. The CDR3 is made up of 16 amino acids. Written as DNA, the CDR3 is TGTGCCAGCAGCCAAGAGGGTCTAGCCGGCCCAGATACGCAGTATTTT. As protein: CASSQEGLAGPDTQYF.

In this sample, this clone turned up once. CDR3 amino acids: CASRWGRRNTDTQYF. The CDR3 DNA sequence: TGTGCCAGCAGATGGGGGAGAAGGAACACAGATACGCAGTATTTT. The V gene is TRBV7-6, the J gene TRBJ2-3; D possibly matches TRBD1 or TRBD2 (5 bases each). Per germline, CDR1 SGHVS and CDR2 FNYEAQ. Trimming left V 6 bases short and J 2 bases short, with 15 bases between. CDR3 length: 15 amino acids.

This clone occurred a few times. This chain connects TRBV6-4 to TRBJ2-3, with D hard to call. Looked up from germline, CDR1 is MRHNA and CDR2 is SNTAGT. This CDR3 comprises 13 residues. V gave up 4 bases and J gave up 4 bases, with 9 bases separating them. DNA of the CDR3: TGTGCCAGCAGTGCGTGGAGTGCAGATACGCAGTATTTT. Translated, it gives CASSAWSADTQYF.

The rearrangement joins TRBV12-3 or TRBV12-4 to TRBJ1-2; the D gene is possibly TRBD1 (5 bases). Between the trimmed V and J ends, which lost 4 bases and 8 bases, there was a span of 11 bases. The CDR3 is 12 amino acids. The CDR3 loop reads CASSSLQGGYTF. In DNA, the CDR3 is TGTGCCAGCAGTTCCCTTCAGGGAGGCTACACCTTC.